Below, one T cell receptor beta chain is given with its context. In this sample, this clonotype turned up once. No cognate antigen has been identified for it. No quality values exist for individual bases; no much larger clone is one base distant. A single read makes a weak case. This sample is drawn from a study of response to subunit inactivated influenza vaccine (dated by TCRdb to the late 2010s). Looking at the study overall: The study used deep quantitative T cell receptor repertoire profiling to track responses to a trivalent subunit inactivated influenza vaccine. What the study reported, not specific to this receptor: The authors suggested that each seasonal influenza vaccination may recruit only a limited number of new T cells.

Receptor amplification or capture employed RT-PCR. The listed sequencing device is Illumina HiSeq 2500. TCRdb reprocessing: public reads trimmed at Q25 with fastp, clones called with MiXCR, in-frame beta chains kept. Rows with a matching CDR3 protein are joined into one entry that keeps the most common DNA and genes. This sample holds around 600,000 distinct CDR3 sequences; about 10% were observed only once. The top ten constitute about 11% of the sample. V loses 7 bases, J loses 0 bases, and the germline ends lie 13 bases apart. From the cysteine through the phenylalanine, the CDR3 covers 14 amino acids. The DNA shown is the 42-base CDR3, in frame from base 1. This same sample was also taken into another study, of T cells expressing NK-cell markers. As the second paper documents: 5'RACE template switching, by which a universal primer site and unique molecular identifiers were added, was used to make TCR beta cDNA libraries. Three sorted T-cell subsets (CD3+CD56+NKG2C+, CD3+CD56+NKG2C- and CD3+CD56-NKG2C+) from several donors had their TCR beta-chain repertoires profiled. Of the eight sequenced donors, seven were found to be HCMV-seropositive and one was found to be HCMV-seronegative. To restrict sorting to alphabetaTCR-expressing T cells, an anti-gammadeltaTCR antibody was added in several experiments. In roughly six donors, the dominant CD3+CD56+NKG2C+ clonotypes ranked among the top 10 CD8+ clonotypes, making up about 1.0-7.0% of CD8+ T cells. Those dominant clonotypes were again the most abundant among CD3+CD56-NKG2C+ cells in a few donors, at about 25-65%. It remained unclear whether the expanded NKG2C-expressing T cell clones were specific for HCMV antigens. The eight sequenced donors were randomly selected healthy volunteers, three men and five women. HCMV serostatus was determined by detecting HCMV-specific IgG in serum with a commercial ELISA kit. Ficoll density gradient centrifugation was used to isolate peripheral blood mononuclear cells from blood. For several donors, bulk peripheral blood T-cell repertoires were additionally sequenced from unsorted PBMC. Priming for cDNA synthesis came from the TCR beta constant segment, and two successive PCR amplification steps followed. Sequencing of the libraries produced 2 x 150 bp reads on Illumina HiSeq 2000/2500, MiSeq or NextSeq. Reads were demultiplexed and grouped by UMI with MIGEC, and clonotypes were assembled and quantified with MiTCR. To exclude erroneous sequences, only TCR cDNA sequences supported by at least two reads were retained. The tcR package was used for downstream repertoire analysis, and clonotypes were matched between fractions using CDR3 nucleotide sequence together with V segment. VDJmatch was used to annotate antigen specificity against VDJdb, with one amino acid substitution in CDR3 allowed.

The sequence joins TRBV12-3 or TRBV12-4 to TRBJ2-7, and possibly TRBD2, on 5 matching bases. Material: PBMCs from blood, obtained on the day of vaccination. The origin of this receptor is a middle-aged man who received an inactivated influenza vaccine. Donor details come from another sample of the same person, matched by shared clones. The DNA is TGTGCCAGCAAAGCCCAAGGGAGCTCCTACGAGCAGTACTTC. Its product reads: CASKAQGSSYEQYF.